This entry concerns a single T cell receptor beta chain. No antigen is known for it. The data were obtained in a study of cytomegalovirus exposure and HLA in healthy donors. Whole-study findings and limits: Most TCRs appeared rarely, but some public TCRs recurred in many donors. Relative to the approximately 680-donor mean, N-insertions were reportedly fewer in an Asian-associated ancestry cluster in a later analysis. With later analysis, a missense DCLRE1C variant became linked to TCR beta V- and J-gene trimming.

Donors likely had unrecorded immune exposures despite being nominally healthy when sampled. Germline V gives CDR1 MNHEY, CDR2 SVGAGI. This CDR3 contains 15 residues. The junction had 6 bases not matched to a gene; V was cut back by 4 bases and J by 3 bases. The PCR made use of 60 Vbeta and 13 Jbeta primers. TCRdb keeps only in-frame clones here, not all; method: immunoSEQ multiplex PCR. The sample includes around 150,000 clones, over 60% of them seen just once. The sequence derives from a woman aged 25 to 39 in good health and CMV-seropositive. Specimen: PBMCs. The J gene is TRBJ2-3, the V gene TRBV6-5; 8 nucleotides match TRBD1. CDR3 DNA sequence: TGTGCCAGCAGTTCCAGGGGGCTGGTAACAGATACGCAGTATTTT. Its protein is CASSSRGLVTDTQYF.